The 17 T cell receptor beta chains below were found in one sample sequenced in a study of siplizumab effects on memory and regulatory T cells. Sequenced by immunoSEQ multiplex PCR; TCRdb stores in-frame clones only, minus some. Here the sample spans about 100,000 clones, 80% to 95% being singletons. The specimen sequenced was CD4+ T cells sorted from blood. These receptors all stem from a human donor in good health.

This clone showed up just once. The V call is TRBV28, the J call TRBJ1-4; D gene unclear. This CDR3 has 15 amino acids. The V and J ends lost 6 bases and 3 bases respectively, with 14 bases between them. The V gene's germline CDR1 is MDHEN and CDR2 SYDVKM. CDR3: CASSPKLGSNEKLFF. DNA of the CDR3: TGTGCCAGCAGCCCGAAACTCGGGTCTAATGAAAAACTGTTTTTT.

V and J are TRBV5-1 and TRBJ2-3; D gene unclear. V lost 2 bases and J lost 0, with 7 bases in between. CDR3 length equals 14 residues. Per germline, CDR1 SGHRS and CDR2 YFSETQ. CDR3 sequence reads: CASSLIQSTDTQYF. CDR3 nucleotide sequence: TGCGCCAGCAGCTTAATACAGAGCACAGATACGCAGTATTTT.

The rearrangement uses TRBV19 and TRBJ1-2; D is unresolved. The V end was cut by 6 bases, the J end by 4 bases, with 6 bases between. The CDR3 totals 11 residues. Per germline, CDR1 LNHDA and CDR2 SQIVND (reference sequence). The CDR3 loop is CASRMGYGYTF. The CDR3 DNA sequence: TGTGCCAGTAGAATGGGCTATGGCTACACCTTC.

The gene calls are TRBV9 and TRBJ2-3, with 8 bases fitting TRBD2. The CDR3 is 13 residues long. The germline CDR1 and CDR2 sequences are SGDLS and YYNGEE. The V gene end was trimmed by 4 bases and the J gene end by 4 bases; junction bases not matched to a gene: 2. As DNA, the CDR3 is TGTGCCAGCAGCCCGACTAGCGCAGATACGCAGTATTTT. This sequence encodes CASSPTSADTQYF.

V and J are TRBV7-8 and TRBJ2-2; D remains ambiguous. Germline assignment: CDR1 SGHVS and CDR2 FQNEAQ. The CDR3 contains 16 residues. With 5 bases removed from V and 2 bases from J, the gap between germline ends came to 15 bases. The CDR3: CASSQGESGNTGELFF. For the CDR3, the DNA is TGTGCCAGCAGCCAAGGCGAGTCAGGCAACACCGGGGAGCTGTTTTTT.

The chain employs TRBV5-6 and TRBJ1-2; tentatively, D is TRBD1 (5 bases). The CDR3 sequence is 13 residues long. V shed 2 bases and J shed 6 bases, with 11 bases lying between them. CDR1 and CDR2 from the germline V gene are SGHDT and YYEEEE. CDR3 DNA: TGTGCCAGCAGCTTTGACAGCCTGAATGGCTACACCTTC. This encodes CASSFDSLNGYTF.

CDR3 region: CASNPNPGQRGTEAFF. As DNA, the CDR3 is TGTGCCAGCAATCCGAATCCGGGACAGAGGGGAACTGAAGCTTTCTTT. The chain recombines TRBV2 with TRBJ1-1; 7 bases map to TRBD1. Germline V gene sequence: CDR1 SNHLY, CDR2 FYNNEI. CDR3 length equals 16 residues. V shed 7 bases, J shed 5 bases, and the junction held 16 bases outside the gene matches.

The V gene is TRBV14, the J gene TRBJ2-5, with 13 bases lining up with TRBD2. The J segment lost 0 bases and the V segment lost 4 bases, leaving 2 bases of the junction unmatched. This CDR3 is built from 16 residues. Germline V gene sequence: CDR1 SGHDN, CDR2 FVKESK. The CDR3 coding sequence is TGTGCCAGCAGCCGAGGACTAGCGGGGGACCAAGAGACCCAGTACTTC. Translating it yields CASSRGLAGDQETQYF.

This sequence joins TRBV11-2 and TRBJ2-2; D call uncertain. The CDR3 length is 15 residues. Between the trimmed V and J ends, which lost 5 bases and 7 bases, there was a span of 17 bases. CDR1 SGHAT and CDR2 FQNNGV come from the germline V gene. The CDR3 bases are TGTGCCAGCAGCCTCGACTGGGGAAGTAGCGGGGAGCTGTTTTTT. This sequence encodes CASSLDWGSSGELFF.

The chain links TRBV10-2 to TRBJ1-2; no definite D call. Germline assignment: CDR1 WSHSY and CDR2 SAAADI. V was cut by 6 bases and J by 6 bases, with 20 bases left in between. The CDR3 runs 15 residues. CDR3 region: CASREITHYFDGYTF. CDR3 nucleotide sequence: TGCGCCAGCAGGGAGATTACACATTACTTCGATGGCTACACCTTC.

The chain is built from TRBV19 and TRBJ1-6, with D possibly TRBD1 on 5 matching bases. CDR3 length: 15 amino acids. Looked up from germline, CDR1 is LNHDA and CDR2 is SQIVND (reference sequence). V was cut by 8 bases and J by 5 bases, with 16 bases left in between. The CDR3 DNA reads as TGTGCCAGTCGGGGGGGGAGGGCACATAATTCACCCCTCCACTTT. Translated, it gives CASRGGRAHNSPLHF.

The chain has TRBV30 and TRBJ2-1; D gene unclear. V dropped 0 bases and J dropped 6 bases, with 3 bases sitting between them. Germline lookup yields CDR1 GTSNPN and CDR2 SVGIG (reference sequence). The CDR3 totals 11 residues. This CDR3 is CAWSVGNEQFF. CDR3 DNA sequence: TGTGCCTGGAGTGTTGGCAATGAGCAGTTCTTC. Together with reference TRBV30 and TRBJ2-1, the CDR3 gives the full variable domain: SQTIHQWPATLVQPVGSPLSLECTVEGTSNPNLYWYRQAAGRGLQLLFYSVGIGQISSEVPQNLSASRPQDRQFILSSKKLLLSDSGFYLCAWSVGNEQFFGPGTRLTVL.

V usage is TRBV28 and J usage is TRBJ2-7; perhaps TRBD1 as D (6 bases). Trimming left V 7 bases short and J 2 bases short, with 18 bases between. The CDR3 runs to 15 residues. The germline V gene has CDR1 MDHEN and CDR2 SYDVKM. CDR3 in DNA: TGTGCCAGCACCATACCACAGGGAGTTGCCTACGAGCAGTACTTC. Translating it yields CASTIPQGVAYEQYF.

V and J are TRBV6-5 and TRBJ2-5; tentatively, D is TRBD2 (6 bases). CDR3 length: 13 residues. V shed 4 bases and J shed 7 bases, with 13 bases lying between them. Germline-derived CDR1 and CDR2 are MNHEY and SVGAGI. The CDR3 region has the DNA TGTGCCAGCAGTTTGGAGGGGCTGACGACCCAGTACTTC. This codes for CASSLEGLTTQYF.

The sample holds one count of this clone. The rearrangement joins TRBV18 to TRBJ1-3; perhaps TRBD1 as D (6 bases). CDR3 size: 15 residues. V lost 6 bases, J lost 1 base, and 13 bases lay in between. The germline CDR1 and CDR2 sequences are KGHSH and LQKENI. CDR3 DNA sequence: TGTGCCAGCTCTACCGACAGGTCGTCTGGAAACACCATATATTTT. Translation: CASSTDRSSGNTIYF.

This chain connects TRBV6-5 to TRBJ2-7; 12 nucleotides agree with TRBD1. Germline trimming cut 2 bases from V and 3 bases from J; bases unmatched to any gene: 2. Germline-derived CDR1 and CDR2 are MNHEY and SVGAGI. The CDR3 runs to 15 residues. This CDR3 reads CASSYRDRGLYEQYF. The CDR3 DNA follows: TGTGCCAGCAGTTACCGGGACAGGGGGCTCTACGAGCAGTACTTC.

The V and J genes are TRBV4-1 and TRBJ2-1, with D unclear. Per the germline V gene, CDR1 is MGHRA and CDR2 is YSYEKL. The CDR3 loop spans 11 amino acids. V lost 0 bases to trimming and J lost 11 bases, with 5 bases between them. The CDR3 nucleotides are TGCGCCAGCAGCCAAGAGGACCAGCAGTTCTTC. Residues: CASSQEDQQFF.